This TCR beta chain was recorded in a study of vaccination and CD4 T cells after COVID-19. In the study overall: The cells in question were stimulated using overlapping spike peptides derived from SARS-CoV-2, HCoV-NL63, HCoV-OC43 and HCoV-229E.

The study sequenced cultured CD4+ T cell DNA using the Oncomine TCR Beta short-read assay. MiXCR, applied by TCRdb to the PCR reads, yields one record per CDR3 protein. The sample holds about 12,000 distinct CDR3 sequences, approximately 46% seen once. This CDR3 spans 14 amino acids. V was shortened by 6 bases and J by 2 bases, with 14 bases between the two germline ends. Germline V CDR1 and CDR2: DFQATT, SNEGSKA (reference sequence). Indicated treatment: approximately 10-day PBMC culture with coronavirus spike peptide pools or control peptides (ViraFEST assay). TCRs were sequenced by ViraFEST after antigen-specific T cells had been expanded with peptide pools. Concerning this clonotype: Its antigen is not known.

Input material: CD4+ T cells from blood, cultured in vitro. The sequence was obtained from a human donor who had recovered from COVID-19. The chain links TRBV20-1 to TRBJ2-1; possible D gene TRBD2, 6 bases. The DNA for the CDR3 is TGCAGTGCAAAACGGCTAGCGACCTACAATGAGCAGTTCTTC. Translation gives CSAKRLATYNEQFF.